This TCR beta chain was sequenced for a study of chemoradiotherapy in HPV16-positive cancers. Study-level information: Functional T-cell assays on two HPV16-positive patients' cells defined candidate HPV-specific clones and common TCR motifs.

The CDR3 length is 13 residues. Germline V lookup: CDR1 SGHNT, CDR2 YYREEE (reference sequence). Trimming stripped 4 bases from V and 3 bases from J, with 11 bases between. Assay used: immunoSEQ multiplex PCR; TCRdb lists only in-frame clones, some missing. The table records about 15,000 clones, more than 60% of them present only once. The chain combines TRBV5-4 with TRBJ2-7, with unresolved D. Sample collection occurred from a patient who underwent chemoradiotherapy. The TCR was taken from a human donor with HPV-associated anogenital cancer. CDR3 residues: CASSQPTNYEQYF. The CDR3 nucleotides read TGTGCCAGCAGCCAACCAACCAACTACGAGCAGTACTTC.